Shown below are 7 T cell receptor beta chains from a single sample sequenced in a study of T cells in Graves' hyperthyroidism and ophthalmopathy. TCR beta CDR3 sequences were amplified from RNA transcripts. First-round RT-PCR of the TCR CDR3 relied on the HTBI primer set. MiXCR was run by TCRdb on the multiplex PCR reads, yielding one entry per CDR3 protein. Here the sample spans roughly 290,000 distinct CDR3 sequences, 15% to 20% being singletons. Sequenced material: blood. The receptors derive from a woman aged 55-70 years with Graves' ophthalmopathy.

This clonotype was seen only once. A junction end diverges from the germline sequence, so it may reflect a read error. The rearrangement joins TRBV6-2 or TRBV6-3 to TRBJ2-2; D may be TRBD2 (5 bases). The CDR3 runs 15 residues. CDR1 and CDR2 from the germline V gene are MNHEY and SVGEGT. DNA of the CDR3: TGTGCCAGCAGTTACGCGGGCAGAAAACCTGGGGAACTGTTTTTT. Translating gives CASSYAGRKPGELFF.

This clonotype was found many times. The chain carries TRBV28 and TRBJ1-3; D is perhaps TRBD1 (6 bases). Germline loops: CDR1 MDHEN, CDR2 SYDVKM. The CDR3 consists of 17 residues. The V end was cut by 7 bases, the J end by 0 bases, with 19 bases between. CDR3 residues: CASIAFGGESSGNTIYF. Written as DNA, the CDR3 is TGTGCCAGCATCGCGTTCGGGGGCGAGAGCTCTGGAAACACCATATATTTT.

This clonotype was observed a few times. This sequence joins TRBV7-2 and TRBJ2-1; 9 nucleotides align to TRBD2. The CDR3 has 16 amino acids. CDR1 and CDR2 (germline): SGHTA, FQGNSA. V was clipped by 5 bases and J by 1 base; unmatched bases: 6. CDR3 nucleotide sequence: TGTGCCAGCAGCCCGGGGGCGGGAGGGTCCTACAATGAGCAGTTCTTC. It is translated as CASSPGAGGSYNEQFF. Based on the CDR3 plus reference TRBV7-2 and TRBJ2-1, the full variable domain is GAGVSQSPSNKVTEKGKDVELRCDPISGHTALYWYRQSLGQGLEFLIYFQGNSAPDKSGLPSDRFSAERTGGSVSTLTIQRTQQEDSAVYLCASSPGAGGSYNEQFFGPGTRLTVL.

This clonotype was picked up a small number of times. A much larger clone sits a single nucleotide away, making a read error possible. The chain carries TRBV28 and TRBJ2-7; D unclear. From germline, CDR1 is MDHEN and CDR2 SYDVKM. The CDR3 runs to 12 residues. V lost 3 bases and J 2 bases, leaving 5 bases between the germline ends. CDR3: CASSLRTYEQYF. As DNA, the CDR3 is TGTGCCAGCAGTTTGCGGACCTACGAGCAGTACTTC.

This clonotype came up many times. The J gene is TRBJ2-7, the V gene TRBV7-2; possibly TRBD2 for D (5 bases). Germline loops: CDR1 SGHTA, CDR2 FQGNSA. The CDR3 has 14 amino acids. Trimming stripped 1 base from V and 5 bases from J, with 12 bases between. The DNA of the CDR3 is TGTGCCAGCAGCTTAGTTCCGGGAATCAACGAGCAGTACTTC. It translates to CASSLVPGINEQYF.

There are a few counts of this clonotype. The V call is TRBV7-9, the J call TRBJ2-6; D is ambiguous. The germline CDR1 and CDR2 sequences are SEHNR and FQNEAQ (reference sequence). V lost 3 bases, J lost 0 bases, and 15 bases lay in between. There are 18 residues in the CDR3. CDR3 coding DNA: TGTGCCAGCAGCTTGGTAACAGCCCTCCTCTCTGGGGCCAACGTCCTGACTTTC. Protein product: CASSLVTALLSGANVLTF.

V and J are TRBV5-1 and TRBJ2-7; 7 nucleotides match TRBD2. The CDR3 contains 14 residues. Germline trimming cut 4 bases from V and 2 bases from J; bases unmatched to any gene: 6. Germline assignment: CDR1 SGHRS and CDR2 YFSETQ. CDR3: CASSDGTNAYEQYF. The CDR3 DNA sequence: TGCGCCAGCAGCGACGGGACTAACGCCTACGAGCAGTACTTC.